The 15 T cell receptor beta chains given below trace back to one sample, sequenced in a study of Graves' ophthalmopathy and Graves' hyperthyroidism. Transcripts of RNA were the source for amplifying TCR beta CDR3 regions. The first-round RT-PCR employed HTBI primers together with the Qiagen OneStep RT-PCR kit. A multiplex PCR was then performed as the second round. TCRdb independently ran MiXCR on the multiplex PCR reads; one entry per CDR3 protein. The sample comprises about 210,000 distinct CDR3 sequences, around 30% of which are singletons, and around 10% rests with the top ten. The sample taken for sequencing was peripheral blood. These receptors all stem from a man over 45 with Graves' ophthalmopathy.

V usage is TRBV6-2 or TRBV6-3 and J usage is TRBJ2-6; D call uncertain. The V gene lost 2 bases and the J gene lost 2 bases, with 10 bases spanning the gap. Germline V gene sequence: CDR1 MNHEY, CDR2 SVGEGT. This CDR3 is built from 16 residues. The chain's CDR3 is CASSYNEVPGANVLTF. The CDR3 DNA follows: TGTGCCAGCAGTTACAATGAGGTTCCTGGGGCCAACGTCCTGACTTTC.

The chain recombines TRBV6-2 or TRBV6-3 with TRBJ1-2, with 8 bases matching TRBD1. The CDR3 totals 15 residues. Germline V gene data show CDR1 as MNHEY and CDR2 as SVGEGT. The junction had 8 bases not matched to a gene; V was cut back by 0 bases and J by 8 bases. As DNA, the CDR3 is TGTGCCAGCAGTTACTCGACTTCAGGGGGCGAAGGCTACACCTTC. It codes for CASSYSTSGGEGYTF.

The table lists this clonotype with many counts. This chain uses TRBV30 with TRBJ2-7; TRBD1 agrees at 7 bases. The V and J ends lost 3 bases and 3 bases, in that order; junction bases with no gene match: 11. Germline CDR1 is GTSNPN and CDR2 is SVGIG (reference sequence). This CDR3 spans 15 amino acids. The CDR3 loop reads CAWSKGPGQLYEQYF. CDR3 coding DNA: TGTGCCTGGAGCAAGGGCCCGGGACAGCTCTACGAGCAGTACTTC. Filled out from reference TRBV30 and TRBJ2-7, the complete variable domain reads SQTIHQWPATLVQPVGSPLSLECTVEGTSNPNLYWYRQAAGRGLQLLFYSVGIGQISSEVPQNLSASRPQDRQFILSSKKLLLSDSGFYLCAWSKGPGQLYEQYFGPGTRLTVT.

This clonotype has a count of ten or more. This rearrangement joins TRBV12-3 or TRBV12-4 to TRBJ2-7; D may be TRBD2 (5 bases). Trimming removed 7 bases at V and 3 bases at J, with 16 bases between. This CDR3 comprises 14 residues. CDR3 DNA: TGTGCCAGCAAACCTACCGGACTGATCTACGAGCAGTACTTC. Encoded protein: CASKPTGLIYEQYF.

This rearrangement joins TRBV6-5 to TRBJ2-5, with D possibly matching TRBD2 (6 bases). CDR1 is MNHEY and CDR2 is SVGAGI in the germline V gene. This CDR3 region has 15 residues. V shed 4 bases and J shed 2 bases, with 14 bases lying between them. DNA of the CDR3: TGTGCCAGCAGTTCTAGGGACTCGCTGCAAGAGACCCAGTACTTC. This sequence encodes CASSSRDSLQETQYF.

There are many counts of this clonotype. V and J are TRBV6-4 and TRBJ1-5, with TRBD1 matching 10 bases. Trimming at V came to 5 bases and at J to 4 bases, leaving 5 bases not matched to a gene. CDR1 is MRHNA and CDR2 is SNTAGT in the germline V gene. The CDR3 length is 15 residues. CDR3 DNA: TGTGCCAGCAGTAGACAGGGGGCAGTAAATCAGCCCCAGCATTTT. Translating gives CASSRQGAVNQPQHF.

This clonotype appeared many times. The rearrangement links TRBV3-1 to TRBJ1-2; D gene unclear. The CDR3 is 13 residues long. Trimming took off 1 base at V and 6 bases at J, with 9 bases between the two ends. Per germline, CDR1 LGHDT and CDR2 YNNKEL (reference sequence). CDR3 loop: CASSQGREDGYTF. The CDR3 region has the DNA TGTGCCAGCAGCCAAGGACGGGAAGATGGCTACACCTTC.

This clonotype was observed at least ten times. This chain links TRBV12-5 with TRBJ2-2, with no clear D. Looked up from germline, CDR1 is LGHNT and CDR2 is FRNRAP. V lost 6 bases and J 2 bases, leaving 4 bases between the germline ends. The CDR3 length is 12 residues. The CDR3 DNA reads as TGTGCTAGTGGAAAAAACACCGGGGAGCTGTTTTTT. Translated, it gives CASGKNTGELFF.

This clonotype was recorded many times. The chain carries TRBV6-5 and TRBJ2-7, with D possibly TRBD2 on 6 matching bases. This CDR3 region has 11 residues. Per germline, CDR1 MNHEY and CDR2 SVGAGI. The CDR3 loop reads CSASEAYEQYF. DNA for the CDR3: TGTTCGGCTAGCGAGGCCTACGAGCAGTACTTC.

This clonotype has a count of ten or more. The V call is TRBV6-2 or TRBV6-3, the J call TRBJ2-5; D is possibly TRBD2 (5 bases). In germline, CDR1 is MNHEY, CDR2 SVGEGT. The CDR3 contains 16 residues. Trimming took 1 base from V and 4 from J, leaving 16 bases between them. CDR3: CASSYFQGLGRETQYF. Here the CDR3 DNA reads TGTGCCAGCAGTTACTTCCAAGGACTTGGACGAGAGACCCAGTACTTC.

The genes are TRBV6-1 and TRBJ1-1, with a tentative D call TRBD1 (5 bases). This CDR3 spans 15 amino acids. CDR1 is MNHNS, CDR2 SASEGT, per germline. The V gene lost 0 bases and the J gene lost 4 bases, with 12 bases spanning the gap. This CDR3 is CASSEAPGLGTEAFF. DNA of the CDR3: TGTGCCAGCAGTGAAGCGCCGGGACTTGGCACTGAAGCTTTCTTT.

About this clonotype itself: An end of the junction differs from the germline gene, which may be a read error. For the CDR3, the DNA is TGTGCTAGCAGCCAGGACAGCCTGGGCATTCAGTACTTC. It specifies CASSQDSLGIQYF. This rearrangement joins TRBV7-7 to TRBJ2-4; TRBD1 is a possible D gene (6 bases). This CDR3 comprises 13 residues. The germline gives CDR1 SSHAT, CDR2 FNYEAQ (reference sequence).

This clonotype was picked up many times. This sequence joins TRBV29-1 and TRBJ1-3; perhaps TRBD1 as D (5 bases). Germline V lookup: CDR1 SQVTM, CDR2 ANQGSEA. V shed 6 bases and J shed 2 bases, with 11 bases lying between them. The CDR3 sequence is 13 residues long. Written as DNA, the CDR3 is TGCAGCGTCGTGACAGATCCTGGAAACACCATATATTTT. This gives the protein CSVVTDPGNTIYF.

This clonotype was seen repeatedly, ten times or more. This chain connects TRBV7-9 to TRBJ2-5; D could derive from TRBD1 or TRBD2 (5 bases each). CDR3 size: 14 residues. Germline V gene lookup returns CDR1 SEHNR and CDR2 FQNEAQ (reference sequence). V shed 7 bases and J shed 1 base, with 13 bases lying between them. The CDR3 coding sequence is TGTGCCAGCACCCAAGCAGGGACCCAAGAGACCCAGTACTTC. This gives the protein CASTQAGTQETQYF. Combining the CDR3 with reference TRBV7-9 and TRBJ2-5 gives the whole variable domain DTGVSQNPRHKITKRGQNVTFRCDPISEHNRLYWYRQTLGQGPEFLTYFQNEAQLEKSRLLSDRFSAERPKGSFSTLEIQRTEQGDSAMYLCASTQAGTQETQYFGPGTRLLVL.

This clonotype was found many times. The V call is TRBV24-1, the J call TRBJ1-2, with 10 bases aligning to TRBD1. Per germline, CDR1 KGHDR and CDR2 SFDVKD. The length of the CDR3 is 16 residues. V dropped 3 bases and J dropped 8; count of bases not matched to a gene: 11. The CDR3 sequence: CATSDPLTGGFEGYTF. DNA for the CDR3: TGTGCCACCAGTGATCCCCTGACAGGGGGCTTCGAAGGCTACACCTTC.